Reported below is one T cell receptor beta chain. Its specificity is not known. Mismatch with germline at one junction end may stem from a read error. These data are taken from a study of OX40 agonist ivuxolimab in advanced cancers. In the study overall: Patients received ivuxolimab, an intravenous treatment, every 2 weeks at 0.01 to 10 mg/kg. General observations from the study: CD8+ T cells were the subset that, on average, had more expanded clones than CD4+. The study observed clonal expansion of CD4+ and CD8+ blood T cells by week 6 at 0.1 to 3.0 mg/kg.

At baseline, cycle 4 day 1, and cycle 7 day 1, blood was sampled. Method: immunoSEQ multiplex PCR; TCRdb's copy keeps in-frame clones and lacks some. The sample records 70,000 or so clones, around 89% being singletons. Germline CDR1 reads SNHLY; CDR2 reads FYNNEI. This CDR3 comprises 14 residues. Sequencing used CD4+ or CD8+ T cells sorted from blood, obtained in a trial of the OX40 agonist ivuxolimab. The clonotype was recovered from an adult with an advanced solid tumor such as melanoma, head and neck, liver or kidney cancer. The chain is built from TRBV2 and TRBJ2-7; 8 bases fit TRBD2. Here the CDR3 DNA reads TGTGCCAGCAGTGACATGGGGACTAGATCGGTTCGATTCTTC. It translates to CASSDMGTRSVRFF.